Sequencing of this T cell receptor (beta chain) was carried out in a study of CD8+ T cells in alopecia areata. This clone turned up a few times. Investigators isolated RNA and reverse transcribed it into cDNA to act as the sequencing template. TCRdb's copy holds only in-frame clones and misses some; the assay was immunoSEQ multiplex PCR. The table shows roughly 150,000 clones, with 55% occurring only once. Sequences were obtained from CD4+ T cells sorted from blood. This TCR derives from a human donor in good health.

CDR3 protein: CSAGAGANTGELFF. The CDR3, as DNA: TGCAGCGCCGGGGCAGGGGCGAACACCGGGGAGCTGTTTTTT. The chain combines TRBV29-1 with TRBJ2-2, with a possible D match to TRBD1 (6 bases). The CDR3 has 14 residues. V gave up 7 bases and J gave up 0 bases, with 12 bases separating them. CDR1 is SQVTM and CDR2 is ANQGSEA in the germline V gene.